The sequence of this TCR beta chain was determined in a study of shared clonotypes between healthy human individuals. The study, taken as a whole, reports: Of the naive CD4 clonotypes, around 4.7% were shared across a handful of donors. Genetic and exposure-history diversity was limited by the small donor number. Apart from blood, nothing was sampled; tissue repertoires likely differ. Generally, naive subsets (rather than memory subsets) showed larger estimated richness.

As regards this clone: Its antigen is undetermined.

Sequencing used immunoSEQ multiplex PCR; TCRdb keeps in-frame clones, though not all of them. The data contain about 2.4 million clones, approximately 93% of them singletons. The sequenced sample consisted of naive CD4+ T cells from PBMCs. Subset of the sample: CD45RA+ positively selected. This TCR was sampled from a man in his late teens or twenties in good health. Some clones in this sample may be carry-over from other donors' samples.

The CDR3 DNA is TGTGCCAGCAGCTTAGGGTTGAGCCCCTCCTACGAGCAGTACTTC. Protein product: CASSLGLSPSYEQYF. The rearrangement links TRBV7-2 to TRBJ2-7; D remains unclear. V lost 1 base and J lost 0, with 10 bases in between. CDR1 is SGHTA and CDR2 is FQGNSA in the germline V gene. The CDR3 is 15 residues long.